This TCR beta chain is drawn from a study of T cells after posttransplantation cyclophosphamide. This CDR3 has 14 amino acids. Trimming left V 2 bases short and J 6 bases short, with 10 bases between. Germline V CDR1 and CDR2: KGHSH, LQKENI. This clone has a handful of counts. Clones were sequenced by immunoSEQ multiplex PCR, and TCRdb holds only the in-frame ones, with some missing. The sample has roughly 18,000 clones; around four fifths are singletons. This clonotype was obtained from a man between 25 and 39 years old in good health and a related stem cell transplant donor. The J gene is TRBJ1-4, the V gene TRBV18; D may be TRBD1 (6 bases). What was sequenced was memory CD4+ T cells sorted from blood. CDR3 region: CASSPRAGDEKLFF. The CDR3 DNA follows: TGTGCCAGCTCACCAAGGGCAGGGGATGAAAAACTGTTTTTT.